Listed below are T cell receptor beta chains from one sample, sequenced in a study of CD8 T cells in ankylosing spondylitis. TCRdb reprocessed the 5' RACE reads via MiXCR and lists one record per CDR3 protein. Seen here are fewer than 500,000 distinct CDR3 sequences, 25% to 30% observed once, and the top ten hold about 1%. The source material was blood, either unsorted or a sorted T cell fraction (not recorded which). The receptor source for this set is a male donor with ankylosing spondylitis. Each CDR3 is given with its conserved first and last residue. D genes are given only for firm matches. Size is stated for part of the rows, as once, few or many counts, or as a class when the clone is expanded.

TRBD1 | TRBJ2-7 | TRBV29-1 | few | TGCAGCGCCGGGACAGACTACGAGCAGTACTTC | CSAGTDYEQYF
TRBD1 | TRBJ2-1 | TRBV20-1 | . | TGCAGTGCTAGAGTGGTTTGGGGGACAGGGGGAGGCAATGAGCAGTTCTTC | CSARVVWGTGGGNEQFF
. | TRBJ2-7 | TRBV25-1 | . | TGTGCCAGCAGTGCGGGTGGCAGCCCAGGGACCTACGAGCAGTACTTC | CASSAGGSPGTYEQYF
. | TRBJ2-6 | TRBV3-1 | few | TGTGCCAGCAGCCAAGTTTGGGCGGCTGGGGCCAACGTCCTGACTTTC | CASSQVWAAGANVLTF
TRBD2 | TRBJ2-3 | TRBV5-1 | . | TGCGCCAGCAGTTCTCGGGGACTAGCGGACCTGGATACGCAGTATTTT | CASSSRGLADLDTQYF
. | TRBJ1-5 | TRBV29-1 | many | TGCAGCGTTGCCCTTGATAGCAATCAGCCCCAGCATTTT | CSVALDSNQPQHF
. | TRBJ2-2 | TRBV24-1 | . | TGTGCCACCAGTGCCGCATATGGGGAGCTGTTTTTT | CATSAAYGELFF
. | TRBJ2-2 | TRBV18 | . | TGTGCCAGCTCACCACCTGTTTTAGGACCGATCACCGGGGAGCTGTTTTTT | CASSPPVLGPITGELFF
TRBD1 | TRBJ2-5 | TRBV18 | . | TGTGCCAGCTCCCCCCGGGACAGGCAGAAAGAGACCCAGTACTTC | CASSPRDRQKETQYF
TRBD2 | TRBJ2-5 | TRBV5-5 | . | TGTGCCAGCAGCTTGGGAGCGGGGGGCGGGGAGACCCAGTACTTC | CASSLGAGGGETQYF
TRBD2 | TRBJ2-1 | TRBV11-2 | . | TGTGCCAGCAGCTATAGCGGGAGATTTTACAATGAGCAGTTCTTC | CASSYSGRFYNEQFF
. | TRBJ1-1 | TRBV24-1 | . | TGTGCCACCAGTGACCCCTTCACTGAAGCTTTCTTT | CATSDPFTEAFF
. | TRBJ2-3 | TRBV5-6 | many | TGTGCCAGCAGCTTAAGGGGGATTGACACAGATACGCAGTATTTT | CASSLRGIDTDTQYF
. | TRBJ1-1 | TRBV5-1 | few | TGCGCCAGCAGCTTGGTAGGGGGAGATGAAGCTTTCTTT | CASSLVGGDEAFF
TRBD1 | TRBJ2-1 | TRBV4-1 | few | TGCGCCAGCAGCCACGGACAGGGGGCGCCTAGCTCCTACAATGAGCAGTTCTTC | CASSHGQGAPSSYNEQFF
. | TRBJ2-7 | TRBV7-2 | many | TGTGCCAGCAGCTTTCCTTCCGGCGAGCAGTACTTC | CASSFPSGEQYF
TRBD1 | TRBJ2-5 | TRBV29-1 | . | TGCAGCGTTGGACCCGAGACAGGGAGCCAAGAGACCCAGTACTTC | CSVGPETGSQETQYF
. | TRBJ1-6 | TRBV14 | few | TGTGCCAGCAGCCAGGAATCAGGGTATTCACCCCTCCACTTT | CASSQESGYSPLHF
. | TRBJ2-1 | TRBV2 | . | TGTGCCAGCAGTTACTGGCTAGATTCTTACAATGAGCAGTTCTTC | CASSYWLDSYNEQFF